These T cell receptor beta chains were read from a single sample in a study of shared clonotypes between healthy human individuals. This table comes from immunoSEQ multiplex PCR, and its TCRdb copy is limited to in-frame clones, with some not included. The sample yields under 80,000 clones, roughly three fifths seen once. Sequenced input: memory CD8+ T cells sorted from blood. Every receptor here comes from a man aged 25 to 40 in good health. CDR3s leave out the opening cysteine and the closing phenylalanine or tryptophan. The order of the fields is V gene, J gene, D gene, CDR3 protein. D genes are given only for firm matches.

>TRBV27|TRBJ1-1|NA
ASSLLGDEAF
>TRBV5-1|TRBJ2-3|TRBD1
ASSSGQGADTQY
>TRBV25-1|TRBJ1-1|NA
ASRDAPNTEAF
>TRBV29-1|TRBJ2-7|NA
SAQGTDSYEQY
>TRBV4-2|TRBJ2-3|NA
ASSQQGFVSTDTQY
>TRBV7-8|TRBJ1-4|NA
ASSLEAGPTNEKLF
>TRBV28|TRBJ2-1|TRBD2
ASSPLGLAGYNEQF
>TRBV6-4|TRBJ2-3|TRBD2
ASSDSSGRADTQY
>TRBV7-8|TRBJ2-1|TRBD2
ASSLGGGGNEQF
>TRBV5-1|TRBJ2-3|TRBD2
ASSLPLRGSDTQY
>TRBV5-1|TRBJ2-1|NA
ASRATSSYNEQF
>TRBV5-4|TRBJ2-7|TRBD2
ASSPSGLALSYEQY
>TRBV10-3|TRBJ1-1|NA
AIRLQVENAEAF
>TRBV5-5|TRBJ1-1|NA
ASSLGENTEAF
>TRBV25-1|TRBJ2-4|NA
ASTLDRSQPAKNIQY
>TRBV27|TRBJ2-6|NA
ASSWGGANVLT
>TRBV7-9|TRBJ2-2|NA
ASRAKTGELF
>TRBV19|TRBJ2-2|NA
ASSIGTLYTGELF
>TRBV20-1|TRBJ2-5|NA
SATLIETQY
>TRBV15|TRBJ2-1|TRBD2
ASKRETSSYNEQF
>TRBV5-4|TRBJ2-7|NA
ASSSGGTGTYEQY
>TRBV6-5|TRBJ1-4|NA
ASSPTLENEKLF
>TRBV7-2|TRBJ2-7|TRBD2
ASSVGTSGPYEQY
>TRBV15|TRBJ2-1|NA
ATSREGASNEQF
>TRBV5-1|TRBJ1-1|TRBD1
ARDKDRVGTEAF